This T cell receptor (beta chain) was sequenced in a study of blood T cell repertoires in COVID-19. V lost 3 bases and J lost 6, with 9 bases in between. The CDR3 sequence is 13 residues long. Produced via immunoSEQ multiplex PCR; TCRdb's table is partial and in-frame only. The data show 70,000 to 95,000 clones, with around four fifths seen just once and 16% held by the top ten. This clone was counted a few times. This clonotype was sampled from a human donor in a cohort sampled during active COVID-19. The J gene is TRBJ1-5, the V gene TRBV12-3 or TRBV12-4; D perhaps matches TRBD1 (6 bases). The sample consisted of peripheral blood. DNA for the CDR3: TGTGCCAGCAGTTTTCGACAGGCTCAGCCCCAGCATTTT. Protein: CASSFRQAQPQHF.